One and the same sample provided the 28 T cell receptor beta chains below, sequenced in a study of cytomegalovirus exposure and HLA in healthy donors. Primers included in the PCR were 60 Vbeta and 13 Jbeta primers. Only in-frame clones appear in the TCRdb table, and some are missing; sequencing was by immunoSEQ multiplex PCR. In the table there are approximately 120,000 clones, roughly 81% of which are singletons. Sample: PBMCs. These receptors originate from a woman under 40 in good health and CMV-seronegative.

The chain carries TRBV19 and TRBJ2-3; possibly TRBD1 for D (5 bases). The CDR3 runs to 13 residues. Germline V gives CDR1 LNHDA, CDR2 SQIVND (reference sequence). Trimming removed 3 bases at V and 6 bases at J, with 10 bases between. The CDR3 loop is CASSIPGSDTQYF. In nucleotides, the CDR3 is TGTGCCAGTAGTATTCCAGGGTCGGATACGCAGTATTTT.

This chain connects TRBV6-1 to TRBJ1-1, with unresolved D. Trimming pared 5 bases from V and 0 bases from J, leaving 7 bases between. Germline CDR1 is MNHNS and CDR2 is SASEGT. CDR3 size: 13 residues. The CDR3 protein is CASSPSVNTEAFF. For the CDR3, the DNA is TGTGCCAGCAGTCCGTCTGTGAACACTGAAGCTTTCTTT.

Notes on this clone: A read error may produce the germline difference seen at one junction end. The gene calls are TRBV7-7 and TRBJ2-5; 8 bases agree with TRBD2. The germline gives CDR1 SSHAT, CDR2 FNYEAQ (reference sequence). CDR3 size: 14 residues. The CDR3 nucleotides read TGTGCTAGCAGCCTAGGGACTAGCCAAGAGACCCAGTACTTC. Its protein product is CASSLGTSQETQYF.

V gene TRBV2 combines with J gene TRBJ1-6, with TRBD1 identical over 8 bases. CDR1 and CDR2 from the germline V gene are SNHLY and FYNNEI. The CDR3 length is 15 residues. V lost 5 bases and J lost 9; bases outside the gene matches: 9. CDR3 protein: CASSPIGQGISPLHF. CDR3 bases: TGTGCCAGCAGTCCTATTGGACAGGGAATTTCACCCCTCCACTTT.

The chain uses TRBV4-1 and TRBJ1-1; D not certain. Trimming removed 1 base from V and 0 bases from J, with 15 bases in between. The CDR3 consists of 17 residues. Germline lookup yields CDR1 MGHRA and CDR2 YSYEKL. CDR3 region: CASSQGALTKVNTEAFF. The CDR3 DNA is TGCGCCAGCAGCCAAGGGGCATTAACAAAGGTGAACACTGAAGCTTTCTTT.

The CDR3 reads CASSRGLARSYEQYF. The CDR3 region has the DNA TGTGCCAGCAGCCGAGGACTAGCGCGATCCTACGAGCAGTACTTC. The chain carries TRBV7-2 and TRBJ2-7; 9 bases line up with TRBD2. Germline assignment: CDR1 SGHTA and CDR2 FQGNSA. The CDR3 runs to 15 residues. V lost 5 bases, J lost 1 base, and 6 bases stayed unmatched.

Concerning this clone itself: An end of the junction differs from the germline gene, which may be a read error. The chain employs TRBV10-2 and TRBJ2-7, with 11 bases matching TRBD2. The germline CDR1 and CDR2 sequences are WSHSY and SAAADI. CDR3 length: 14 residues. The CDR3 reads CTSSSSGRFYEQYF. For the CDR3, the DNA is TGCACCAGCAGTTCTAGCGGGAGGTTCTACGAGCAGTACTTC.

This CDR3 reads CASTPQRGRSFDEQYF. CDR3 nucleotides: TGTGCCAGTACCCCTCAGAGGGGGAGAAGTTTTGACGAGCAGTACTTC. This chain uses TRBV19 with TRBJ2-7; tentatively, D is TRBD1 (6 bases). This CDR3 is 16 amino acids long. CDR1 and CDR2 (germline): LNHDA, SQIVND (reference sequence). V was shortened by 7 bases and J by 5 bases, with 24 bases between the two germline ends.

The chain carries TRBV9 and TRBJ2-7; 9 bases fit TRBD1. The CDR3 is 14 amino acids. Germline CDR1 and CDR2: SGDLS and YYNGEE. V lost 0 bases, J lost 4 bases, and 2 bases stayed unmatched. The CDR3 loop reads CASSVGGTGYEQYF. The DNA for the CDR3 is TGTGCCAGCAGCGTAGGTGGGACAGGGTACGAGCAGTACTTC.

V gene TRBV14 combines with J gene TRBJ1-1, with 9 nucleotides matching TRBD1. The CDR3 extends over 13 amino acids. Germline V gene sequence: CDR1 SGHDN, CDR2 FVKESK. The junction had 5 bases not matched to a gene; V was cut back by 4 bases and J by 8 bases. The CDR3 here is CASSRDRAREAFF. For the CDR3, the DNA is TGTGCCAGCAGCCGGGACAGGGCCCGGGAAGCTTTCTTT. Combining the CDR3 with reference TRBV14 and TRBJ1-1 gives the whole variable domain EAGVTQFPSHSVIEKGQTVTLRCDPISGHDNLYWYRRVMGKEIKFLLHFVKESKQDESGMPNNRFLAERTGGTYSTLKVQPAELEDSGVYFCASSRDRAREAFFGQGTRLTVV.

The rearrangement joins TRBV2 to TRBJ1-1, with D possibly TRBD1 on 6 matching bases. The ends were cut back, 6 bases at V and 5 bases at J, with 13 bases in the middle. The germline V gene encodes CDR1 SNHLY and CDR2 FYNNEI. This CDR3 has 13 residues. DNA for the CDR3: TGTGCCAGCAGGGGGGCTAGCCCTACTGAAGCTTTCTTT. Amino acids: CASRGASPTEAFF.

In regard to this clone: Other DNA sequences in the same sample also yield this CDR3. The chain combines TRBV5-1 with TRBJ1-1, with D uncertain. Germline values: CDR1 SGHRS, CDR2 YFSETQ. V was cut by 2 bases and J by 1 base, with 9 bases left in between. The CDR3 consists of 14 residues. In nucleotides, the CDR3 is TGCGCCAGCAGCTTAGGTGCGGGGAACACTGAAGCTTTCTTT. Residues: CASSLGAGNTEAFF. Complete variable domain (other parts from reference TRBV5-1 and TRBJ1-1): KAGVTQTPRYLIKTRGQQVTLSCSPISGHRSVSWYQQTPGQGLQFLFEYFSETQRNKGNFPGRFSGRQFSNSRSEMNVSTLELGDSALYLCASSLGAGNTEAFFGQGTRLTVV.

The V and J genes are TRBV10-3 and TRBJ2-7, with a possible D match to TRBD2 (6 bases). Germline lookup yields CDR1 ENHRY and CDR2 SYGVKD. Between the trimmed V and J ends, which lost 10 bases and 4 bases, there was a span of 20 bases. CDR3 size: 14 residues. CDR3 amino acids: CATGGRQVDYEQYF. The CDR3 DNA reads as TGTGCCACTGGAGGGCGGCAAGTGGATTACGAGCAGTACTTC.

The chain employs TRBV27 and TRBJ2-1; 7 positions match TRBD2. V lost 3 bases to trimming and J lost 0 bases; unmatched junction nucleotides: 5. Germline V gene lookup returns CDR1 MNHEY and CDR2 SMNVEV (reference sequence). The CDR3 runs to 16 residues. The CDR3 protein is CASSLSGASSYNEQFF. CDR3 DNA sequence: TGTGCCAGCAGTTTGAGCGGGGCAAGCTCCTACAATGAGCAGTTCTTC.

CDR3 in amino acids: CASSFQEGYGYTF. The CDR3 nucleotides are TGTGCCAGCAGCTTTCAGGAGGGCTATGGCTACACCTTC. The rearrangement uses TRBV5-4 and TRBJ1-2; D is uncertain. V was shortened by 2 bases and J by 4 bases, with 9 bases between the two germline ends. Germline V gene sequence: CDR1 SGHNT, CDR2 YYREEE (reference sequence). CDR3 length equals 13 residues.

The rearrangement joins TRBV5-5 to TRBJ1-5; perhaps TRBD1 as D (6 bases). V shed 1 base and J shed 4 bases, with 12 bases lying between them. The CDR3 sequence is 15 residues long. The germline CDR1 and CDR2 sequences are SGHKS and YYEKEE (reference sequence). The CDR3 DNA follows: TGTGCCAGCAGCTTGTGGGGGCCGGGGAATCAGCCCCAGCATTTT. Residues: CASSLWGPGNQPQHF.

This sequence joins TRBV2 and TRBJ2-1, with 7 nucleotides matching TRBD2. V gave up 7 bases and J gave up 8 bases; unmatched junction bases: 23. There are 18 residues in the CDR3. The germline V gene encodes CDR1 SNHLY and CDR2 FYNNEI. Here the CDR3 DNA reads TGTGCCAGCACGTCGGACATTTATCGCCAGCGGGATATCGATGAGCAGTTCTTC. Residues: CASTSDIYRQRDIDEQFF.

The chain is built from TRBV5-8 and TRBJ2-1, with a tentative D call TRBD2 (6 bases). The V and J ends lost 5 bases and 7 bases respectively, with 19 bases between them. The CDR3 runs 15 residues. CDR1 is SGHTS, CDR2 YDEGEE, per germline. This CDR3 is CASRTDYGASNEQFF. The DNA of the CDR3 is TGTGCCAGCAGAACGGACTACGGGGCCTCTAATGAGCAGTTCTTC.

V is TRBV28 and J is TRBJ2-3; no clear D gene. CDR1 is MDHEN and CDR2 is SYDVKM in the germline V gene. This CDR3 is built from 15 residues. Deletions cut 4 bases from V and 1 base from J, with 12 bases between. Here the CDR3 DNA reads TGTGCCAGCAGTTCTCCACATACAGGCACAGATACGCAGTATTTT. It codes for CASSSPHTGTDTQYF.

This chain connects TRBV11-3 to TRBJ2-5, with D tentatively TRBD1 (5 bases). V lost 5 bases and J lost 4, with 5 bases in between. This CDR3 spans 11 amino acids. CDR1 SGHNT and CDR2 YENEEA come from the germline V gene. CDR3 sequence: CASSQGETQYF. The CDR3 coding sequence is TGTGCCAGCAGCCAGGGAGAGACCCAGTACTTC. The full variable domain, completed using reference TRBV11-3 and TRBJ2-5, is EAGVVQSPRYKIIEKKQPVAFWCNPISGHNTLYWYLQNLGQGPELLIRYENEEAVDDSQLPKDRFSAERLKGVDSTLKIQPAELGDSAVYLCASSQGETQYFGPGTRLLVL.

V gene TRBV4-3 combines with J gene TRBJ2-4, with TRBD2 matching over 13 bases. There are 19 residues in the CDR3. J was trimmed by 7 bases and V by 2 bases; bases with no gene match: 14. From germline, CDR1 is LGHNA and CDR2 YSLEER. The CDR3 DNA follows: TGCGCCAGCAGCCAAACCAGAGTCGGCGGACTAGCGGGAGTTAACATTCAGTACTTC. Translated: CASSQTRVGGLAGVNIQYF.

The chain combines TRBV7-2 with TRBJ2-5; the D gene is possibly TRBD1 (6 bases). V was clipped by 1 base and J by 9 bases, with 15 bases between them. CDR1 and CDR2 (germline): SGHTA, FQGNSA. The CDR3 consists of 14 residues. The CDR3: CASSLVPFPGAQYF. In DNA, the CDR3 is TGTGCCAGCAGCTTAGTCCCTTTCCCAGGGGCCCAGTACTTC.

This clone has only a few counts. The rearrangement links TRBV6-4 to TRBJ2-5; D gene uncertain. Between the trimmed V and J ends, which lost 0 bases and 1 base, there was a span of 9 bases. Germline CDR1 MRHNA, CDR2 SNTAGT. This CDR3 contains 15 residues. As DNA, the CDR3 is TGTGCCAGCAGTGACTCGGGCACACTCCAAGAGACCCAGTACTTC. Amino acids: CASSDSGTLQETQYF.

This chain joins TRBV19 and TRBJ2-1; the match to TRBD1 covers 11 bases. Germline CDR1 is LNHDA and CDR2 is SQIVND (reference sequence). The ends lost 5 bases at V and 7 bases at J; junction bases unmatched: 7. This CDR3 is built from 15 residues. CDR3 sequence: CASSATDRGRNEQFF. In DNA form, the CDR3 reads TGTGCCAGTAGTGCAACGGACAGGGGGCGGAATGAGCAGTTCTTC.

The chain combines TRBV25-1 with TRBJ2-2; possibly TRBD2 for D (5 bases). Trimming stripped 5 bases from V and 1 base from J, with 11 bases between. This CDR3 is built from 15 residues. Germline CDR1 reads MGHDK; CDR2 reads SYGVNS. The CDR3 here is CASSRTGMNTGELFF. CDR3 nucleotides: TGTGCCAGCAGTCGGACTGGAATGAACACCGGGGAGCTGTTTTTT.

The rearrangement joins TRBV30 to TRBJ1-4; a weak D match, TRBD1 (5 bases). Looked up from germline, CDR1 is GTSNPN and CDR2 is SVGIG (reference sequence). V shed 1 base and J shed 7 bases, with 13 bases lying between them. The CDR3 sequence is 14 residues long. The CDR3 region is CAWSEGTLGEKLFF. CDR3 nucleotides: TGTGCCTGGAGTGAGGGGACTCTAGGTGAAAAACTGTTTTTT.

The V gene is TRBV6-5, the J gene TRBJ2-1; no definite D call. Trimming left V 5 bases short and J 0 bases short, with 11 bases between. CDR3 length: 15 amino acids. CDR1 MNHEY and CDR2 SVGAGI come from the germline V gene. The CDR3 reads CASSLVSSSYNEQFF. CDR3 nucleotide sequence: TGTGCCAGCAGTCTCGTGTCCAGCTCCTACAATGAGCAGTTCTTC.

This sequence joins TRBV5-1 and TRBJ2-1; 7 nucleotides align to TRBD2. Germline-derived CDR1 and CDR2 are SGHRS and YFSETQ. Trimming removed 4 bases from V and 6 bases from J; junction bases left unmatched: 7. CDR3 length equals 14 residues. The CDR3 loop is CASSEGSGANEQFF. The DNA of the CDR3 is TGCGCCAGCAGCGAGGGGAGCGGGGCCAATGAGCAGTTCTTC.